This T cell receptor beta chain was sequenced during a study of blood T cells in healthy people across ages. This clonotype was seen only once. Per germline, CDR1 DFQATT and CDR2 SNEGSKA (reference sequence). CDR3 length: 15 residues. A sample-barcoded 5' primer and a J-beta primer mix were used in a second PCR of roughly 6 to 11 cycles. TCRdb re-called the 5' RACE reads with MiXCR, one entry per CDR3 protein. The profile shows some 550,000 distinct CDR3 sequences, under 55% of them singletons. Healthy Caucasian individuals from Russia aged about 6 to 95 were enrolled as donors. The V call is TRBV20-1, the J call TRBJ2-5; 9 bases map to TRBD2. The closer fit of TRBJ2-7 to the DNA end suggests the J call may be wrong. The sample taken for sequencing was blood. The origin of this receptor is a man of 80 years or more in good health. The CDR3 is CSARGLAGAGNEQYF. CDR3 nucleotides: TGCAGTGCTAGAGGTTTAGCGGGGGCAGGTAACGAGCAGTACTTC.